These T cell receptor beta chains were read from a single sample in a study of identical twins. TCRdb recomputed calls from the 5' RACE reads with MiXCR, one row per CDR3 protein. The sample yields just over 500,000 distinct CDR3 sequences, less than 25% seen once. The data also belong to a second study, concerning T cells expressing NK-cell markers.

Sequencing was performed on CD4+ T cells sorted from blood. The receptors derive from a young woman in good health. CDR3s include the opening cysteine and the closing phenylalanine or tryptophan. Fields, in order: J gene, D gene, V gene, clone size, CDR3 DNA, CDR3 protein. The D gene is left open where the match is weak. Where a row states a size, it is once, few, many or the class of an expanded clone; other rows omit it.

TRBJ1-5 | - | TRBV27 | many | TGTGCCAGCAGTTTGGAAGGGGGGGATAGCAATCAGCCCCAGCATTTT | CASSLEGGDSNQPQHF
TRBJ1-1 | - | TRBV20-1 | few | TGCAGTGCTCCGCCGGGACCTAGGAACACTGAAGCTTTCTTT | CSAPPGPRNTEAFF
TRBJ2-2 | TRBD1 | TRBV7-9 | - | TGTGCCAGCAGCATCCCCAGGGGCAGGGGGACCGACGGGGAGCTGTTTTTT | CASSIPRGRGTDGELFF
TRBJ2-5 | TRBD2 | TRBV6-1 | few | TGTGCCACAGCCCCTAGCGGGACTACTGAGACCCAGTACTTC | CATAPSGTTETQYF
TRBJ2-2 | - | TRBV5-1 | few | TGCGCCAGCAGGCAGAGCGGCGGGGAGCTGTTTTTT | CASRQSGGELFF
TRBJ2-1 | - | TRBV20-1 | many | TGCAGTGCCTACTTAAACAATGAGCAGTTCTTC | CSAYLNNEQFF
TRBJ1-5 | - | TRBV12-3/TRBV12-4 | few | TGTGCCAGCAGTTTTTGGGAAACTCATCAGCCCCAGCATTTT | CASSFWETHQPQHF
TRBJ2-2 | TRBD1 | TRBV11-1 | - | TGTGCCAGCAGCTCCTCCGGGACAGGGGGCACCGGGGAGCTGTTTTTT | CASSSSGTGGTGELFF
TRBJ2-6 | - | TRBV9 | - | TGTGCCAGCAGCACCGAATTAGAGGTCCTGACTTTC | CASSTELEVLTF
TRBJ2-7 | TRBD2 | TRBV10-3 | few | TGTGCCATCAGGGGGACTAGCGGACAAGAAGAGCAGTACTTC | CAIRGTSGQEEQYF
TRBJ1-3 | - | TRBV7-2 | - | TGTGCCAGCAGGTTCCAGGGCCTAGCTGGAAACACCATATATTTT | CASRFQGLAGNTIYF
TRBJ2-2 | TRBD1 | TRBV27 | once | TGTGCCACCTGCAGGGGGCCCAACACCGGGGAGCTGTTTTTT | CATCRGPNTGELFF
TRBJ2-1 | - | TRBV20-1 | few | TGCAGTGCCTCAGCCCGGGGGATAGGAAGTCGGAATGAGCAGTTCTTC | CSASARGIGSRNEQFF
TRBJ1-5 | - | TRBV6-2/TRBV6-3 | - | TGTGCCAGCAGTTTAATGAGGGGCGCGCAGCCCCAGCATTTT | CASSLMRGAQPQHF
TRBJ2-2 | TRBD1 | TRBV18 | - | TGTGCCAGCTCACCCCAGACAGGGGGAGATACCGGGGAGCTGTTTTTT | CASSPQTGGDTGELFF
TRBJ1-4 | - | TRBV20-1 | many | TGCAGTGCCCAATCAGTGGAGGAAAAACTGTTTTTT | CSAQSVEEKLFF
TRBJ1-1 | - | TRBV10-3 | - | TGTGCCATCAGTAATGAGGGCACTGAAGCTTTCTTT | CAISNEGTEAFF
TRBJ2-6 | - | TRBV10-3 | - | TGTGCCATCAGTGGAAGAGGGGCAGGGGTCACCGGGGCCAACGTCCTGACTTTC | CAISGRGAGVTGANVLTF
TRBJ1-2 | - | TRBV16 | - | TGTGCCAGCAGCCAATCTGAAGGGTCGAGAGGCTACACCTTC | CASSQSEGSRGYTF
TRBJ2-5 | TRBD2 | TRBV9 | few | TGTGCCAGCAGCGTTAGCGGGAGTTCCGATTGGGAGACCCAGTACTTC | CASSVSGSSDWETQYF
TRBJ2-3 | - | TRBV5-1 | - | TGCGCCAGCAGCACCATACCAGGTACAGATACGCAGTATTTT | CASSTIPGTDTQYF
TRBJ1-1 | - | TRBV20-1 | few | TGCAGTGCTCCTGCGACTGGGCTTACTGAAGCTTTCTTT | CSAPATGLTEAFF
TRBJ2-7 | - | TRBV5-1 | - | TGCGCCAGCAGCTTGGGAACGGGACATAACTACGAGCAGTACTTC | CASSLGTGHNYEQYF
TRBJ2-5 | - | TRBV7-9 | few | TGTGCCAGCAGCTCGGAAACGAGGGTCTGGCAAGAGACCCAGTACTTC | CASSSETRVWQETQYF
TRBJ1-1 | - | TRBV7-8 | few | TGTGCCAGCAGCTCCCCGTGGGGGCTGGACACTGAAGCTTTCTTT | CASSSPWGLDTEAFF
TRBJ2-1 | TRBD2 | TRBV6-2/TRBV6-3 | - | TGTGCCAGCACCTGGACTAGCGGGAGGTGGGGTGAGCAGTTCTTC | CASTWTSGRWGEQFF
TRBJ2-5 | TRBD2 | TRBV5-1 | - | TGCGCCAGCAGCCCGGGCGCCCTAGCGGGGGGCCTAGGGGAGACCCAGTACTTC | CASSPGALAGGLGETQYF
TRBJ2-1 | TRBD1 | TRBV5-4 | few | TGTGCCAGCAGCTTGGGGGTCGGGACAGGGGGGAACAATGAGCAGTTCTTC | CASSLGVGTGGNNEQFF
TRBJ1-2 | - | TRBV5-1 | - | TGCGCCAGCAGCCTAGGACAGTTTTTCGATGGCTACACCTTC | CASSLGQFFDGYTF
TRBJ2-3 | TRBD1 | TRBV6-5 | - | TGTGCCAGCAGTACTGTAACAGGGGGCCATGATGCAGATACGCAGTATTTT | CASSTVTGGHDADTQYF
TRBJ1-5 | - | TRBV7-2 | few | TGTGCCAGCAGCTGGACGGACAGTAGCAATCAGCCCCAGCATTTT | CASSWTDSSNQPQHF
TRBJ1-1 | - | TRBV18 | - | TGTGCCAGCTCACCCCTCGGGGCGGGGATGAACACTGAAGCTTTCTTT | CASSPLGAGMNTEAFF
TRBJ2-4 | TRBD1 | TRBV12-3/TRBV12-4 | - | TGTGCCAGCAGACCGGGGACAGGGGTTTGGGACATTCAGTACTTC | CASRPGTGVWDIQYF
TRBJ1-1 | - | TRBV7-2 | - | TGTGCCAGCAGCTTATATCAATCAAACACTGAAGCTTTCTTT | CASSLYQSNTEAFF
TRBJ1-1 | - | TRBV10-3 | many | TGTGCCATCAGTGAGTCGATGAGGACTGAAGCTTTCTTT | CAISESMRTEAFF
TRBJ2-7 | TRBD2 | TRBV6-2/TRBV6-3 | few | TGTGCCACCTCTTTCTCAGCGGGAGGGGCCTACGAGCAGTACTTC | CATSFSAGGAYEQYF
TRBJ2-7 | TRBD1 | TRBV12-3/TRBV12-4 | many | TGTGCCAGCAGCCTCGCAGGGGGCAACGAGCAGTACTTC | CASSLAGGNEQYF
TRBJ2-3 | - | TRBV20-1 | - | TGCAGTGCTAGACGAGGGGACGGGCCAGATACGCAGTATTTT | CSARRGDGPDTQYF
TRBJ2-1 | - | TRBV24-1 | - | TGTGCCACCAGTGATACTAGTACCAATGAGCAGTTCTTC | CATSDTSTNEQFF
TRBJ1-1 | - | TRBV28 | - | TGTGCCAGCAGACCTCTGGGGGCAGGAGCTTTCTTT | CASRPLGAGAFF
TRBJ2-7 | TRBD2 | TRBV20-1 | - | TGCAGTGCTAGAGATTACCTAGCGGGGGAATATTACGAGCAGTACTTC | CSARDYLAGEYYEQYF
TRBJ2-1 | - | TRBV12-3/TRBV12-4 | many | TGTGCCAGCAGTAACCGGGACACATACAATGAGCAGTTCTTC | CASSNRDTYNEQFF
TRBJ2-1 | - | TRBV25-1 | - | TGTGCCAGCAGTCGGGACACGAACTACAATGAGCAGTTCTTC | CASSRDTNYNEQFF
TRBJ2-1 | TRBD2 | TRBV20-1 | - | TGCAGCCTCTCGTCGGGGAGGGCCGATAATGAGCAGTTCTTC | CSLSSGRADNEQFF
TRBJ2-7 | - | TRBV28 | few | TGTGCCAGCAGTACACGACTAGGCGCGCAGTACTTC | CASSTRLGAQYF
TRBJ2-3 | TRBD2 | TRBV3-1 | once | TGTGCCAGCAGCCCCGCGCCGGGACTAGCGGGGGGCCTGCAGTATTTT | CASSPAPGLAGGLQYF
TRBJ2-2 | - | TRBV11-2 | few | TGTGCCAGCAGCTTATTTGGCGGGGAGCTGTTTTTT | CASSLFGGELFF
TRBJ2-5 | TRBD1 | TRBV20-1 | - | TGCAGCGGACAGGGACGAGAGACCCAGTACTTC | CSGQGRETQYF
TRBJ2-1 | TRBD1 | TRBV20-1 | many | TGCAGTGCTACGGGACAGGGGACGTACAATGAGCAGTTCTTC | CSATGQGTYNEQFF
TRBJ2-7 | - | TRBV25-1 | - | TGTGCCAGCAGTGAATATCGGGATAGTTACGAGCAGTACTTC | CASSEYRDSYEQYF
TRBJ2-1 | TRBD2 | TRBV6-2/TRBV6-3 | few | TGTGCCAGCAGTTATGTGGTAGGCGGGAGCTGGTACAATGAGCAGTTCTTC | CASSYVVGGSWYNEQFF
TRBJ2-7 | - | TRBV6-2/TRBV6-3 | - | TGTGCCAGCAGCGCCCGCGTGGCGAGGATGGACGAGCAGTACTTC | CASSARVARMDEQYF
TRBJ2-7 | - | TRBV5-1 | - | TGCGCCAGCAGCCTAAATGCAGCCCCGGGTGAGCAGTACTTC | CASSLNAAPGEQYF
TRBJ2-1 | - | TRBV2 | - | TGTGCCAGCAGTGAAACGGGGTACGAGCAGTTCTTC | CASSETGYEQFF
TRBJ2-7 | - | TRBV20-1 | few | TGCAGTGCTACCCAAGGGGTAGCCTACGAGCAGTACTTC | CSATQGVAYEQYF
TRBJ1-1 | - | TRBV7-2 | few | TGTGCCAGCAGCTTAGCGTCGTCGTACACTGAAGCTTTCTTT | CASSLASSYTEAFF
TRBJ2-7 | - | TRBV7-2 | many | TGTGCCAGCAGCTTACTGGGCCGAGCCTACGAGCAGTACTTC | CASSLLGRAYEQYF